This is a list of T cell receptor beta chains from one sample in a study of post-analysis software for immune sequencing data. From the PCR reads, TCRdb called clonotypes with MiXCR, one entry per CDR3 protein. The sample has about 540,000 distinct CDR3 sequences; 30% to 40% are singletons. Material: blood. The receptor source for this set is a girl younger than 18 with multiple sclerosis. Each CDR3 is given with its conserved first and last residue.

v_call,j_call,cdr3_aa
TRBV25-1,TRBJ2-5,CASSDSLRTGVFGEETQYF
TRBV20-1,TRBJ2-3,CSASRTETTDTQYF
TRBV13,TRBJ1-1,CASSPRTGYTEAFF
TRBV29-1,TRBJ2-5,CSALRGETQYF
TRBV4-2,TRBJ1-1,CASSQDRQGAEKTEAFF
TRBV5-1,TRBJ2-3,CASSDIAGGESTQYF
TRBV20-1,TRBJ2-3,CSATGTGVTDTQYF
TRBV10-2,TRBJ2-1,CASTIAGGNEQFF
TRBV5-4,TRBJ2-1,CASSSGTGISYNEQFF
TRBV20-1,TRBJ2-5,CSAPRGGEETQYF
TRBV11-2,TRBJ2-1,CASSQRGRTDYNEQFF
TRBV9,TRBJ1-1,CASSAQSGVTNTEAFF
TRBV5-1,TRBJ2-1,CASSLVGLETSGGGEQFF
TRBV29-1,TRBJ2-7,CSVGGSTYEQYF
TRBV28,TRBJ2-3,CASSYESGGAMGDTQYF